The sequence of this T cell receptor (beta chain) was determined in a study of shared clonotypes between healthy human individuals. Study-wide points: With a handful of donors compared, about 5.2% of naive CD4 clonotypes were shared. Sampling involved blood alone; tissue repertoires likely differ.

TCRdb keeps only in-frame clones here, not all; method: immunoSEQ multiplex PCR. The data show about 1.9 million clones, over 85% seen once. It was CD45RO-negative cells, positively selected for CCR7, that made up naive CD8 cells, with terminally differentiated effector memory CD45RA+ cells excluded. The study drew all its donors from Caucasian adults living in Nashville, Tennessee. The germline gives CDR1 SGHAT, CDR2 FQNNGV. CDR3 length equals 15 residues. The V and J ends lost 6 bases and 4 bases respectively, with 16 bases between them. As concerns this clone: What it binds is unknown.

This clonotype was obtained from a man aged 18 to 29 in good health. Some clones in this sample may be carry-over from other donors' samples. The sequencing sample was made of naive CD8+ T cells from PBMCs. V gene TRBV11-2 combines with J gene TRBJ2-1; weak D call: TRBD1 (6 bases). The CDR3: CASRMTGGLYNEQFF. CDR3 sequence (DNA): TGTGCCAGCAGGATGACAGGTGGATTGTACAATGAGCAGTTCTTC.